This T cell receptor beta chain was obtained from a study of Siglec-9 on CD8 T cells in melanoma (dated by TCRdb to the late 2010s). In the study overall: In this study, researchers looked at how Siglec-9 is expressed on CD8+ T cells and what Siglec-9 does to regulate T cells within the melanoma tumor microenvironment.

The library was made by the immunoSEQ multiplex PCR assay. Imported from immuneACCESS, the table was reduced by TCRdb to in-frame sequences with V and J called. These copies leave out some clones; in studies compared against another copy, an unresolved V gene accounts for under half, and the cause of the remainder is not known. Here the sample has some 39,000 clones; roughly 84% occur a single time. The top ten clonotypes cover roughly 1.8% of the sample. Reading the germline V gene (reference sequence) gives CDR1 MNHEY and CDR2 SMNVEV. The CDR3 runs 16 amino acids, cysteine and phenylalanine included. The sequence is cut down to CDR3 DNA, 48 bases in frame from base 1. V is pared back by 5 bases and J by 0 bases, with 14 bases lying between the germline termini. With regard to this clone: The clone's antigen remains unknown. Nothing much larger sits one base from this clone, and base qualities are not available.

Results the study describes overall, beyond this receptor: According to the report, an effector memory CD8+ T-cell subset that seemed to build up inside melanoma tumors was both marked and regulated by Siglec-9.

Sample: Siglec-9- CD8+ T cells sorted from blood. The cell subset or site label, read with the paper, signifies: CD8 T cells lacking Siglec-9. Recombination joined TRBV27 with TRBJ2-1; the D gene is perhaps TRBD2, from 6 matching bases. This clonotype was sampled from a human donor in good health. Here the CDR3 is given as CASSHLAESSYNEQFF. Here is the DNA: TGTGCCAGCAGTCACTTAGCGGAAAGCTCCTACAATGAGCAGTTCTTC.